This TCR beta chain was recorded in a study of regulatory T cells in long-lasting Graves disease. Arm-PCR of CDR3 regions and iRepertoire HTBI primers were the basis on which TCR beta libraries were built. TCRdb called the multiplex PCR reads again in MiXCR, with one record for every CDR3 protein. The repertoire consists of 450,000 or so distinct CDR3 sequences, with less than 25% occurring once and the leading ten covering 7.8%. In this sample, this clonotype turned up many times. The sample's time point: persistent/refractory GD, antithyroid drugs over 5 years with positive TRAb. Scientists built the TCR library using RNA that was extracted from PBMCs. The CDR3 extends over 13 amino acids. The V segment lost 5 bases and the J segment 8 bases; nucleotides outside the gene matches: 9. Germline V gene lookup returns CDR1 SGHRS and CDR2 YFSETQ.

This chain links TRBV5-1 with TRBJ1-2; TRBD1 aligns across 7 bases. This clonotype originated in a female donor with Graves disease. Here the sequenced sample was peripheral blood mononuclear cells (PBMCs), taken when the disease was refractory, from a patient treated with antithyroid drugs. The CDR3 region has the DNA TGCGCCAGCAGAGAGGGGGCGGAAGGAGGCTACACCTTC. Translated, it gives CASREGAEGGYTF.